The 3 T cell receptor beta chains below all came from one sample that was sequenced in a study of blood T cell repertoires in COVID-19. Assay used: immunoSEQ multiplex PCR; TCRdb lists only in-frame clones, some missing. The table has under 250,000 clones, 80% to 90% seen once; the top ten hold 3.5%. Sequenced: PBMCs or T cells enriched from blood (not recorded which). The receptors were gathered from a woman aged 18-29 years in a cohort exposed to, infected with or recovered from COVID-19 (not recorded which).

The genes are TRBV5-5 and TRBJ2-7; no firm D call. This CDR3 has 13 residues. Trimming removed 0 bases from V and 0 bases from J, with 4 bases in between. CDR1 is SGHKS, CDR2 YYEKEE, per germline (reference sequence). CDR3 residues: CASSLGSSYEQYF. For the CDR3, the DNA is TGTGCCAGCAGCTTGGGCAGCTCCTACGAGCAGTACTTC.

The genes are TRBV27 and TRBJ2-1; 7 positions match TRBD2. The CDR3 is made up of 14 amino acids. Germline trimming cut 3 bases from V and 8 bases from J; bases unmatched to any gene: 7. CDR1 is MNHEY, CDR2 SMNVEV, per germline (reference sequence). CDR3 sequence: CASSLWSGKDEQFF. The CDR3 nucleotides are TGTGCCAGCAGTTTGTGGAGCGGGAAAGATGAGCAGTTCTTC.

V gene TRBV4-1 combines with J gene TRBJ1-5, with TRBD1 matching 11 bases. There are 15 residues in the CDR3. V was clipped by 6 bases and J by 7 bases; unmatched bases: 8. Germline V gene data show CDR1 as MGHRA and CDR2 as YSYEKL. Here the CDR3 DNA reads TGCGCCAGCAGTGATGGACAGGGGGCTTGGCAGCCCCAGCATTTT. Translated, it gives CASSDGQGAWQPQHF.